This record concerns one T cell receptor beta chain sequence. The authors' processing: Estimated nucleated cell counts came from reference gene primer amplification. Assay used: immunoSEQ multiplex PCR; TCRdb lists only in-frame clones, some missing. V and J calls and clone size are those listed in that table; D and trimming were worked out from the DNA. The sample includes about 170,000 clones, around 90% seen only once; the top ten take under 0.7%. The sample belongs to a study of blood T cell repertoires in COVID-19. Study details: Specimens from acute and convalescent COVID-19 originated in the United States, Italy and Spain. Nucleic acid was either cDNA or gDNA, and it came from T cells, B-cell-depleted T cells, or PBMCs.

The CDR3 contains 15 residues. In germline, CDR1 is SGHRS, CDR2 YFSETQ. The V and J ends lost 1 base and 3 bases, in that order; junction bases with no gene match: 4. A Seattle source enrolled patients during active infection and followed them longitudinally. The TCR comes from a man between 60 and 75 years old with COVID-19, enrolled during active disease. The chain recombines TRBV5-1 with TRBJ1-2, with TRBD1 matching 9 bases. The sequenced material came from peripheral blood. CDR3 bases: TGCGCCAGCAGCTTGCTGGACAGGGGCGACTATGGCTACACCTTC. Encoded protein: CASSLLDRGDYGYTF.